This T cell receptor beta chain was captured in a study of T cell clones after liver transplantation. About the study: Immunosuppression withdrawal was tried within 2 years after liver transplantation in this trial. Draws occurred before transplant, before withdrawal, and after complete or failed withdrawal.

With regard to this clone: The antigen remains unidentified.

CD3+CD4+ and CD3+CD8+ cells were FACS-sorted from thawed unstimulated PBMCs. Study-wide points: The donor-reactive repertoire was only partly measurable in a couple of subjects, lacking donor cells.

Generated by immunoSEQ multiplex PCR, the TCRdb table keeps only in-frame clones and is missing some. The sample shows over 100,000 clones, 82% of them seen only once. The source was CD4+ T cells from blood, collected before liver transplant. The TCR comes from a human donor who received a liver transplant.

The CDR3 DNA is TGTGCCAGCAGGTTTGGACAGGTTCAAGATACGCAGTATTTT. As protein: CASRFGQVQDTQYF. The V and J genes are TRBV28 and TRBJ2-3; 7 bases fit TRBD1. Germline lookup yields CDR1 MDHEN and CDR2 SYDVKM. V was clipped by 6 bases and J by 5 bases; unmatched bases: 8. There are 14 residues in the CDR3.